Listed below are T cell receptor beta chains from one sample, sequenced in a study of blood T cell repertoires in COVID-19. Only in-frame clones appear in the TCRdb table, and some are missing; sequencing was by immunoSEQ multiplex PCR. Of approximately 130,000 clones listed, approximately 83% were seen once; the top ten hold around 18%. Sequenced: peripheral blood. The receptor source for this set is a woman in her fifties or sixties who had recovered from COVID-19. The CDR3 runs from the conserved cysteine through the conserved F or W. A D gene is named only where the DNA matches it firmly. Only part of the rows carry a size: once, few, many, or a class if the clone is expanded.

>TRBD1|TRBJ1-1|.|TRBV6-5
TGTGCCAGCAGTCCACCCCGGACAGGAGACACTGAAGCTTTCTTT
CASSPPRTGDTEAFF
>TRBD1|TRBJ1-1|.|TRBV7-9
TGTGCCAGCAGCTTACGGCAGGGGGGCCCATCTGAAGCTTTCTTT
CASSLRQGGPSEAFF
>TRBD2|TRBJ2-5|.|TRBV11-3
TGTGCCAGCAGCTCTTTAGCGGGAGGGATGGAGACCCAGTACTTC
CASSSLAGGMETQYF
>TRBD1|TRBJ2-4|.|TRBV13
TGTGCCAGCAGCCCTCTCGGACAGGGTCATGACATTCAGTACTTC
CASSPLGQGHDIQYF
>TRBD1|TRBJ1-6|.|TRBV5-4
TGTGCCAGCACCCTCGACAGGGGTCGATCACCCCTCCACTTT
CASTLDRGRSPLHF
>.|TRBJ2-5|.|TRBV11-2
TGTGCCAGCAGCACACTCAGGACGAGGAGGCCCCAGACCCAGTACTTC
CASSTLRTRRPQTQYF
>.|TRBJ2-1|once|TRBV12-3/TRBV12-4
TGTGCCAGCAGGGTCCAGGGTGACAATGAGCAGTTCTTC
CASRVQGDNEQFF
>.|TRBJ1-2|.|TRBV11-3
TGTGCCAGCAGCCTAGGGGGGGACTATGGCTACACCTTC
CASSLGGDYGYTF
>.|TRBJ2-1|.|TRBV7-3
TGTGCCAGCAGCTCCGCTATAGACAATGAGCAGTTCTTC
CASSSAIDNEQFF
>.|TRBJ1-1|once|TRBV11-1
TGTGCCAGCAGCCTCCCCGGACAAGCCACTGAAGCTTTCTTT
CASSLPGQATEAFF
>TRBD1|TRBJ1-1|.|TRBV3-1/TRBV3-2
TGTGCCAGCAGCCATCCTAACGCCCGGGACAGGGAAGGAGGGACTGAAGCTTTCTTT
CASSHPNARDREGGTEAFF
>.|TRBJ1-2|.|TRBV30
TGTGCCTGGACCCCTCCACCCGGTCACTATGGCTACACCTTC
CAWTPPPGHYGYTF
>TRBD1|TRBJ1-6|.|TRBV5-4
TGTGCCAGCAGCTCGGGACAGGGAAATCGGTCACCCCTCCACTTT
CASSSGQGNRSPLHF
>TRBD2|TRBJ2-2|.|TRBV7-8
TGTGCCAGCAGCTTATTAGCGGGGGGTGTCACCGGGGAGCTGTTTTTT
CASSLLAGGVTGELFF
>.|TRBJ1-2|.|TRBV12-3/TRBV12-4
TGTGCCAGCAGTTTTTTCCAGGGTTATGGCTACACCTTC
CASSFFQGYGYTF
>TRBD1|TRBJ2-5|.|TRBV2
TGTGCCAGCAGTGAGGCAGGGGGATGGGGGAAACAAGAGACCCAGTACTTC
CASSEAGGWGKQETQYF
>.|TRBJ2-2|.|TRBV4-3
TGCGCCAGCAGCCAAGATCAGTCTAGCCCGGGTTTTGGGGAGCTGTTTTTT
CASSQDQSSPGFGELFF
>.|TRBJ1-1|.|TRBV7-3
TGTGCCAGCAGCTACCAACAGGGTACTGAAGCTTTCTTT
CASSYQQGTEAFF
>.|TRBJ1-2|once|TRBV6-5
TGTGCCAGCAGTTACGACAGGACTAACTATGGCTACACCTTC
CASSYDRTNYGYTF
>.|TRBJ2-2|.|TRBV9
TGTGCCAGCAGCGTAACGGGACAACGCACCGGGGAGCTGTTTTTT
CASSVTGQRTGELFF
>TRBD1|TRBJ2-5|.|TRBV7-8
TGTGCCAGCAGCTTAGCGAAGGGGGCCGAAGAGACCCAGTACTTC
CASSLAKGAEETQYF
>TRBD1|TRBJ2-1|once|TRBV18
TGTGCCAGCTCATCGAAGACAGGGGGCGCTTACAATGAGCAGTTCTTC
CASSSKTGGAYNEQFF
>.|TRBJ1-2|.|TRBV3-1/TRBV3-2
TGTGCCAGCAGCCAAGATCCCCCGACAGGTCTGTGGTATGGCTACACCTTC
CASSQDPPTGLWYGYTF
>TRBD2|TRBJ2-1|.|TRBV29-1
TGCAGCGTTGCCCTAGCGGGAGACAATGAGCAGTTCTTC
CSVALAGDNEQFF
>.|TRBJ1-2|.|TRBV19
TGTGCCAGTAGATCTGCCGGGAGGGGAGCTTATGGCTACACCTTC
CASRSAGRGAYGYTF
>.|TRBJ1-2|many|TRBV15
TGTGCCACCAGCCGCGACAGGTTCAGAGATGGCTACACCTTC
CATSRDRFRDGYTF
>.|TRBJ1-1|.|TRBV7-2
TGTGCCAGCAGCCAAGGGTGGAGGACTGAAGCTTTCTTT
CASSQGWRTEAFF
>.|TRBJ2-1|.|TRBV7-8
TGTGCCAGCAGCCCCCGGGAGTACAATGAGCAGTTCTTC
CASSPREYNEQFF
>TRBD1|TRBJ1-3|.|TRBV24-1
TGTGCCACCAAGGGACAGGGAGGCTCGCCTGGAAACACCATATATTTT
CATKGQGGSPGNTIYF
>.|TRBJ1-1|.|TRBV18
TGTGCCAGCTCACCAGATTCGGGGTTTGGAGCTTTCTTT
CASSPDSGFGAFF
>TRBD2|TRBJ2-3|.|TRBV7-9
TGTGCCAGCAGCCTGGGACTAGCGGGGGGGCCGGATACGCAGTATTTT
CASSLGLAGGPDTQYF
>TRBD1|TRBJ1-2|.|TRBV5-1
TGCGCCAGCAGCTCAAGGACAGGGCTTCCCTATGGCTACACCTTC
CASSSRTGLPYGYTF
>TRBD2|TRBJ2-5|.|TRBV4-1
TGCGCCAGCAGCCCAGGGACTAGCGGGGGCCTCCTCACCCAGTACTTC
CASSPGTSGGLLTQYF
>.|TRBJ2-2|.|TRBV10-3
TGTGCCATCCCCGAACAGGGGAACACCGGGGAGCTGTTTTTT
CAIPEQGNTGELFF
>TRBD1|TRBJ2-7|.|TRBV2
TGTGCCAGCAGGAACCCAATCAGGGGGAACGAGCAGTACTTC
CASRNPIRGNEQYF
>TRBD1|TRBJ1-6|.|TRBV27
TGTGCCAGCAGTTTGGACAGGGGGCAGGGTTCACCCCTCCACTTT
CASSLDRGQGSPLHF